The clone carrying this T cell receptor (beta chain) was counted between two and nine times. Its antigen remains unidentified. TCRdb recomputed calls from the reads with MiXCR, one row per CDR3 protein. This table holds about a million distinct CDR3 sequences, roughly 30% found once. This record belongs to a study of T cell repertoires in cytomegalovirus infection. Study-wide background: The authors used CMV epitopes that were HLA-C-restricted (recently identified) and HLA-B-restricted (well studied).

Study results and caveats: Totalled public TCR beta family frequency picked out people who carried CMV plus the relevant HLA. HLA-C-restricted CMV-specific TCR beta clonotypes prevailed in the ex vivo response.

The material was cultured CD8+ T cells from PBMCs, obtained from culture after CMV antigen stimulation. The origin of this receptor is a human donor in good health (CMV status not recorded). Some clones in this sample may be carry-over from other donors' samples.

The CDR3 DNA reads TGTGCCACCCGGCAGAGACTGAACACTGAAGCTTTCTTT. Translation gives CATRQRLNTEAFF. The rearrangement uses TRBV10-3 and TRBJ1-1, with D hard to call. The V and J ends lost 10 bases and 0 bases respectively, with 12 bases between them. Germline V gives CDR1 ENHRY, CDR2 SYGVKD. The CDR3 is 13 amino acids.